Below are 6 T cell receptor beta chains sequenced from a single sample in a study of regulatory T cells in long-lasting Graves disease. TCR beta libraries were built with iRepertoire HTBI primers and Arm-PCR of CDR3 regions. Each CDR3 protein is one row after TCRdb ran MiXCR on the multiplex PCR reads. The table shows 500,000 to 700,000 distinct CDR3 sequences, with around 17% occurring only once. The time point was: newly diagnosed GD, antithyroid drugs for less than 3 months. Extracted RNA from PBMCs served as the source of the TCR library. The same data also went into a second study, on T cells in Graves' hyperthyroidism and ophthalmopathy.

Sequencing was performed on peripheral blood mononuclear cells (PBMCs), taken at new diagnosis, from a patient treated with antithyroid drugs. The receptors were sampled from a young woman with Graves disease.

Note on this clonotype: An end of the junction does not agree with germline; a read error may underlie this. The chain joins TRBV12-3 or TRBV12-4 to TRBJ2-5; 8 bases fit TRBD2. There are 17 residues in the CDR3. This chain's CDR3 is CASSHLTPGLEGQTQHF. The CDR3 DNA reads as TGTGCCAGCAGTCACTTAACACCGGGACTAGAGGGTCAGACCCAGCACTTC.

V usage is TRBV18 and J usage is TRBJ2-7; 13 bases align to TRBD2. Trimming at V came to 6 bases and at J to 1 base, leaving 9 bases not matched to a gene. The CDR3 totals 17 residues. Germline values: CDR1 KGHSH, CDR2 LQKENI. The CDR3 coding sequence is TGTGCCAGCTCCCCCCTGGGACTAGCGGGAACATCCTACGAGCAGTACTTC. It specifies CASSPLGLAGTSYEQYF.

V gene TRBV14 combines with J gene TRBJ2-5; no clear D gene. Germline CDR1 and CDR2: SGHDN and FVKESK. V was trimmed by 0 bases and J by 2 bases, leaving 22 bases between them. The CDR3 sequence is 19 residues long. The CDR3 region is CASSQDGVRILRPQETQYF. In DNA, the CDR3 is TGTGCCAGCAGCCAAGATGGGGTGAGGATTCTTAGGCCGCAAGAGACCCAGTACTTC.

This clonotype was observed a few times. The chain carries TRBV6-2 or TRBV6-3 and TRBJ2-3, with D uncertain. Germline CDR1 reads MNHEY; CDR2 reads SVGEGT. V lost 5 bases to trimming and J lost 0 bases, with 15 bases between them. This CDR3 is built from 16 residues. CDR3: CASSEALGTSTDTQYF. The CDR3 DNA reads TGTGCCAGCAGTGAAGCTCTGGGTACTAGCACAGATACGCAGTATTTT.

The chain uses TRBV30 and TRBJ2-7; D is uncertain. Trimming removed 0 bases from V and 2 bases from J, with 5 bases in between. The CDR3 is 12 amino acids. Germline values: CDR1 GTSNPN, CDR2 SVGIG (reference sequence). CDR3 DNA sequence: TGTGCCTGGAGTGTAAAGCCCTACGAGCAGTACTTC. It translates to CAWSVKPYEQYF.

Many counts were recorded for this clonotype. The rearrangement uses TRBV30 and TRBJ1-1, with D perhaps matching TRBD1 (5 bases). Deletions cut 0 bases from V and 6 bases from J, with 11 bases between. CDR3 length: 13 amino acids. CDR1 GTSNPN and CDR2 SVGIG come from the germline V gene (reference sequence). For the CDR3, the DNA is TGTGCCTGGAGTGTTCGGGGAGGGGCTGAAGCTTTCTTT. Its protein is CAWSVRGGAEAFF.